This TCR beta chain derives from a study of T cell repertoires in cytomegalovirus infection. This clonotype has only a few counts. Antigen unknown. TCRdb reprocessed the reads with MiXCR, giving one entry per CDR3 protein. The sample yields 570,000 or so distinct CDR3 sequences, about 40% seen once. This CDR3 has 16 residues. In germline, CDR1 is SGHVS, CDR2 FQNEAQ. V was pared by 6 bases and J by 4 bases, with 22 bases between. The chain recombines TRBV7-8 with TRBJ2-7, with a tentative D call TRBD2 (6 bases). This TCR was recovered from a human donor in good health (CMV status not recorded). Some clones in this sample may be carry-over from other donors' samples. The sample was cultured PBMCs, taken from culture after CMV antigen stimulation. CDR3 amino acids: CASSQGRGGDFYEQYF. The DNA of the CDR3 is TGTGCCAGCAGTCAGGGCCGGGGCGGGGACTTTTACGAGCAGTACTTC.